Sequencing of this TCR beta chain was carried out in a study of blood T cell repertoires in COVID-19. Study-wide background: Sources were T cells, B-cell-depleted T cells, or PBMCs; the material itself was cDNA or gDNA.

Germline CDR1 is SNHLY and CDR2 is FYNNEI. The CDR3 has 13 amino acids. Trimming took 8 bases from V and 4 from J, leaving 14 bases between them. Original methodology: Amplification of reference gene primers was used by the study to estimate nucleated cell counts. The data were produced by immunoSEQ multiplex PCR, yet TCRdb's version contains in-frame clones alone and is incomplete. V and J calls and clone size are those listed in that table; D and trimming were worked out from the DNA. This sample has over 25,000 clones, with 85% to 90% found just once. The J gene is TRBJ1-1, the V gene TRBV2, with D perhaps matching TRBD1 (6 bases). This clonotype originated in a human donor with active COVID-19. The donor label of this sample is uncertain. The sequenced sample consisted of peripheral blood. The CDR3 DNA reads as TGTGCCAGCTCTTCAACAGGGCTCACTGAAGCTTTCTTT. This translates into CASSSTGLTEAFF.